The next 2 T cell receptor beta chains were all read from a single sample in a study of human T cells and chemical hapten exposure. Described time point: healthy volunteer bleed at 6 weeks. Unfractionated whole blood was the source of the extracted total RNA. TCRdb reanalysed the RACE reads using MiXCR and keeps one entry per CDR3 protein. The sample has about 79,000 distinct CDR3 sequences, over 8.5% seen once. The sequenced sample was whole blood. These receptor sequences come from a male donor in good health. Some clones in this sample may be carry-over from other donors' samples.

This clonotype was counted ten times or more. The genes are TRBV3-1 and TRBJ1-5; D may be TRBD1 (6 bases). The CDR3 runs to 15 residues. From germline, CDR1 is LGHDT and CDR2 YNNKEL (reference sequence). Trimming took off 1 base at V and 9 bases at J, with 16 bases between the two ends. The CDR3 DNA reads TGTGCCAGCAGCCAAGTCGTGGGGCAGGGGCGGCCCCAGCATTTT. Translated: CASSQVVGQGRPQHF.

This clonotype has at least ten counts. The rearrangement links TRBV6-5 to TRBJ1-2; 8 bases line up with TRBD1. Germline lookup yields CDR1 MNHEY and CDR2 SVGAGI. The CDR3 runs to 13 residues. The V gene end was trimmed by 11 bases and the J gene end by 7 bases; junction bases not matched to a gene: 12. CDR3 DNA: TGTGCCGCGGCGGGGCAGGGGGCTTCTGGCTACACCTTC. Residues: CAAAGQGASGYTF.